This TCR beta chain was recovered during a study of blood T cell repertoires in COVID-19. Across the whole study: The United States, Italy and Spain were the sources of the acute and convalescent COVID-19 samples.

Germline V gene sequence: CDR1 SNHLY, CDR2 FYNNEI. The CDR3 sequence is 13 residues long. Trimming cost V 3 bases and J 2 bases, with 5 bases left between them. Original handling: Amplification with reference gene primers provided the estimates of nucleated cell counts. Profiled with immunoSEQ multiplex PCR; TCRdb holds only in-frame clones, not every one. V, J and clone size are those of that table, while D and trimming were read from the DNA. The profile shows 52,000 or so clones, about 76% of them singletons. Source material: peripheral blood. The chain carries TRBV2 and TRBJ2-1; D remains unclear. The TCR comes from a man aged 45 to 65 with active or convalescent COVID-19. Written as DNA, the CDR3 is TGTGCCAGCAGTGAGATAGCCTACAATGAGCAGTTCTTC. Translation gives CASSEIAYNEQFF.